This T cell receptor (beta chain) was identified in a study of early T cells in non-severe SARS-CoV-2 infection. Looking at the study overall: It was bulk RNA from unsorted whole blood that was sequenced, and the chains were unpaired.

Study-level points and caveats: In VDJdb matching, anti-spike CD8 responses were favored while private and CD4 specificities went missing.

This clonotype has a handful of counts. Its antigen is still unknown. Each cDNA molecule carried a unique molecular identifier. TCRdb itself ran the 5' RACE reads through MiXCR, one entry per CDR3 protein. The sample includes around 55,000 distinct CDR3 sequences, about 15% seen only once; the top ten take 8% to 10%. Trimming removed 6 bases from V and 1 base from J, with 18 bases in between. This CDR3 is 17 amino acids long. The J gene is TRBJ2-2, the V gene TRBV12-3 or TRBV12-4, with D maybe TRBD2 (6 bases). This receptor was obtained from an adult who was a healthcare worker with PCR-confirmed SARS-CoV-2 infection or an uninfected control (not recorded which). This material consisted of whole blood, taken at baseline. The CDR3 sequence: CASSPRAGKGNTGELFF. For the CDR3, the DNA is TGTGCCAGCAGCCCTCGGGCGGGGAAAGGGAACACCGGGGAGCTGTTTTTT.